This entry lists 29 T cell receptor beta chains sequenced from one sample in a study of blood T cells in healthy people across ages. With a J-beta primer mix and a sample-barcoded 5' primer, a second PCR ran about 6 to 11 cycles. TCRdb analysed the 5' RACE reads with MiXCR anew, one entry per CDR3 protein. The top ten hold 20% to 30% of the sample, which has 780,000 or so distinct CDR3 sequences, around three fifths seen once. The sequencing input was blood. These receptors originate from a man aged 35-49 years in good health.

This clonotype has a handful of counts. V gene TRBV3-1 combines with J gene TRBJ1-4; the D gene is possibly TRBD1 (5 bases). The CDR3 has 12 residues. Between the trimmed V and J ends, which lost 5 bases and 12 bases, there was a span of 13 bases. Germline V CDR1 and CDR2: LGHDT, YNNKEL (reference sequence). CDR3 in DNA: TGTGCCAGCAGCGGGACGGGAGAAGAACTGTTTTTT. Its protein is CASSGTGEELFF.

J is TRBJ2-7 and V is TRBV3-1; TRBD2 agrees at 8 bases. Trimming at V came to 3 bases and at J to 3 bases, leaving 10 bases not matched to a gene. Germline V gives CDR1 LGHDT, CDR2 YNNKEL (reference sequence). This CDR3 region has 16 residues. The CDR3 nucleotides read TGTGCCAGCAGCCATGGACTAACGGGAGGGGTCTACGAGCAGTACTTC. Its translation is CASSHGLTGGVYEQYF.

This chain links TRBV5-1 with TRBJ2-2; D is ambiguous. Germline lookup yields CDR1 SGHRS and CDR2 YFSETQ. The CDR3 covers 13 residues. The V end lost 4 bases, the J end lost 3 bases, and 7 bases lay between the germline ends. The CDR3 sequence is CASSPVDTGELFF. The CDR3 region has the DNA TGCGCCAGCAGCCCTGTTGACACCGGGGAGCTGTTTTTT.

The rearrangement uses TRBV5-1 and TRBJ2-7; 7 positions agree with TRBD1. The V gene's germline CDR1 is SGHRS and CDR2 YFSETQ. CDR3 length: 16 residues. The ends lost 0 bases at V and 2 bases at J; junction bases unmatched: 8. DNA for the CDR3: TGCGCCAGCAGCTTGGCGCTCCGGGACAGCACCTACGAGCAGTACTTC. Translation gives CASSLALRDSTYEQYF.

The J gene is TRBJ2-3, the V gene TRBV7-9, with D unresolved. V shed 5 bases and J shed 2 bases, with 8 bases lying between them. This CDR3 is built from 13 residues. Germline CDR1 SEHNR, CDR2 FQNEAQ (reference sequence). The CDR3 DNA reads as TGTGCCAGCAGCCTGCCTTTCACAGATACGCAGTATTTT. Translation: CASSLPFTDTQYF.

CDR3 region: CATQGASYNSPLHF. The CDR3 DNA reads as TGTGCCACCCAGGGGGCCTCCTATAATTCACCCCTCCACTTT. The rearrangement links TRBV25-1 to TRBJ1-6; TRBD1 matches at 8 bases. CDR3 length: 14 residues. Looked up from germline, CDR1 is MGHDK and CDR2 is SYGVNS. J lost 0 bases, V lost 10 bases, and 2 bases had no gene match.

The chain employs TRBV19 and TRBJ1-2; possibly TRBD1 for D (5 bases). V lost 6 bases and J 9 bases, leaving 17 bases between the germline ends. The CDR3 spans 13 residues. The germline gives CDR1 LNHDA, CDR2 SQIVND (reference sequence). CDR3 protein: CASSPGTANSYTF. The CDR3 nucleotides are TGTGCCAGTAGCCCTGGGACGGCAAATAGCTACACCTTC.

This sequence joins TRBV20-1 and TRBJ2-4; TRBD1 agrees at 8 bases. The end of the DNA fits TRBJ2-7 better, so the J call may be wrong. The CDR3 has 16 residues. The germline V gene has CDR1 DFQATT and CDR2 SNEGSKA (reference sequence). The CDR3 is CSASPNRRQGTYEQYF. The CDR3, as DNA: TGCAGTGCTAGTCCGAACCGGAGACAGGGGACCTACGAGCAGTACTTC.

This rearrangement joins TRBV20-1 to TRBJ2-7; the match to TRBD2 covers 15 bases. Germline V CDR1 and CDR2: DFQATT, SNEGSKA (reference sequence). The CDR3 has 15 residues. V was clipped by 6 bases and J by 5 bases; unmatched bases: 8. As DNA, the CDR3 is TGCAGTGCCGGGCGGGGACTAGCGGGAGGACACGAGCAGTACTTC. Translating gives CSAGRGLAGGHEQYF.

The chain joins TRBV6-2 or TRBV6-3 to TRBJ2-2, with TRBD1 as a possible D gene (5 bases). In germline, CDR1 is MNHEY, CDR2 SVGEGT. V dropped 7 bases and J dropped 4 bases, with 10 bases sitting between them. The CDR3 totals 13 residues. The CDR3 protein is CASKNTGTGELFF. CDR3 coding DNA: TGTGCCAGCAAGAACACAGGCACCGGGGAGCTGTTTTTT.

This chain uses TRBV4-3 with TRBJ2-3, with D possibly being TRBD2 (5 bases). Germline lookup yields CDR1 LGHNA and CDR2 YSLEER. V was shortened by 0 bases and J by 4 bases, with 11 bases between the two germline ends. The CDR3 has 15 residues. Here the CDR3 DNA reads TGCGCCAGCAGCCAAGACGGGATACCCGCAGATACGCAGTATTTT. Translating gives CASSQDGIPADTQYF.

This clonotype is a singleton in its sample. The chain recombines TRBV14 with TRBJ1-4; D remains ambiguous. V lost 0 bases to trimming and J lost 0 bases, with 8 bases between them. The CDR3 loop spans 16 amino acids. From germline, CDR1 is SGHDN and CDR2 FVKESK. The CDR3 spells CASSQEGIATNEKLFF. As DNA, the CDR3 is TGTGCCAGCAGCCAAGAAGGCATTGCAACTAATGAAAAACTGTTTTTT.

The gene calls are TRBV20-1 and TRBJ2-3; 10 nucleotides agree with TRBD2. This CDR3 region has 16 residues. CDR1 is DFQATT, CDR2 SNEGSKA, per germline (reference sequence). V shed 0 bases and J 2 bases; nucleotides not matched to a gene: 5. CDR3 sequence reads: CSAREILAGATDTQYF. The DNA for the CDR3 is TGCAGTGCTAGAGAGATCCTAGCGGGGGCCACAGATACGCAGTATTTT.

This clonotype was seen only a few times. DNA for the CDR3: TGTGCCAGCATGGGTGGAACCTACGAGCAGTACTTC. It codes for CASMGGTYEQYF. The chain employs TRBV28 and TRBJ2-7; D ambiguous. The CDR3 length is 12 residues. In germline, CDR1 is MDHEN, CDR2 SYDVKM. V lost 7 bases, J lost 2 bases, and 9 bases lay in between.

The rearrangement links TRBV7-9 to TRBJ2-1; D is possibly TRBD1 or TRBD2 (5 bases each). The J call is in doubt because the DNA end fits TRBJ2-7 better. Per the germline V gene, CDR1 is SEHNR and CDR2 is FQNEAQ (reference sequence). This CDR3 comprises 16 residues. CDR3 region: CASSFRVLDSYNEQYF. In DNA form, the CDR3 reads TGTGCCAGCAGCTTCAGGGTTTTGGACTCCTACAATGAGCAGTACTTC.

CDR3 nucleotide sequence: TGTGCCAGCAGCCACCCAAGGGACGCTACCTACGAGCAGTACTTC. It yields the protein CASSHPRDATYEQYF. V is TRBV5-6 and J is TRBJ2-7; possibly TRBD1 or TRBD2 for D (5 bases each). This CDR3 contains 15 residues. Trimming removed 4 bases at V and 2 bases at J, with 16 bases between. Germline V gene sequence: CDR1 SGHDT, CDR2 YYEEEE.

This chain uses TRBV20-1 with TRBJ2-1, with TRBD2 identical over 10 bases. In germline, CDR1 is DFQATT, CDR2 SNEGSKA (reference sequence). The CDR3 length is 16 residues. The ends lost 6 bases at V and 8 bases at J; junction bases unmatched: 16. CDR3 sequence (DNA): TGCAGTGCCAAAACTACTCTAGCGGGAGCTATCCATGAGCAGTTCTTC. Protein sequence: CSAKTTLAGAIHEQFF.

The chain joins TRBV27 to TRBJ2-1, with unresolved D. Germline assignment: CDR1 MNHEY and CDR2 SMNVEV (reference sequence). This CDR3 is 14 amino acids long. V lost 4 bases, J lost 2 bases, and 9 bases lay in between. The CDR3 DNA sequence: TGTGCCAGCAGTTCCCCGGACCCCTACAATGAGCAGTTCTTC. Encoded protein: CASSSPDPYNEQFF.

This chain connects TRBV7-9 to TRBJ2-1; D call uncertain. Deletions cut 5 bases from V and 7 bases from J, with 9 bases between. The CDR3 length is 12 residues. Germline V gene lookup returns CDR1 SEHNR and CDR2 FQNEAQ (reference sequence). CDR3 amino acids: CASSHLGNEQFF. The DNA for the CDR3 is TGTGCCAGCAGCCATCTGGGAAATGAGCAGTTCTTC.

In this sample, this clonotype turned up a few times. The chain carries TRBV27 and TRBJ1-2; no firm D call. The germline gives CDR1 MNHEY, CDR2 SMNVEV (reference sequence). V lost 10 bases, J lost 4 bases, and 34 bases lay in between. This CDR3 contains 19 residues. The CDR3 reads CATAEVSWYLPKSFYGYTF. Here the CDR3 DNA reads TGTGCCACCGCCGAGGTTTCCTGGTACCTTCCAAAGAGTTTCTATGGCTACACCTTC.

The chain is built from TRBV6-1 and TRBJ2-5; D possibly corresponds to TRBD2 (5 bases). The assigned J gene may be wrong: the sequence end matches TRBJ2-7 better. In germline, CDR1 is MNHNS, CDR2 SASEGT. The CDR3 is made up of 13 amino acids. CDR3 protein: CASSVTGIYEQYF. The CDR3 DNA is TGTGCCAGCAGTGTTACGGGAATATACGAGCAGTACTTC.

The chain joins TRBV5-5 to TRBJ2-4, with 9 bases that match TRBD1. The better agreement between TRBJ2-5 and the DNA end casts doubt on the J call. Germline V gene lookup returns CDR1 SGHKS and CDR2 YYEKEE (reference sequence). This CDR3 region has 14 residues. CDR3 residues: CASSFRQGGETQYF. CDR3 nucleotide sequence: TGTGCCAGCAGCTTTCGACAGGGGGGAGAGACCCAGTACTTC.

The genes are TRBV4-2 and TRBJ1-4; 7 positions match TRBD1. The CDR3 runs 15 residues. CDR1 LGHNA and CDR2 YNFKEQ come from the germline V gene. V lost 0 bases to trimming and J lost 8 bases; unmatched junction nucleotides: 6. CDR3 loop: CASSQDTGEGEKLFF. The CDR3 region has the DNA TGTGCCAGCAGCCAAGATACAGGGGAGGGGGAAAAACTGTTTTTT.

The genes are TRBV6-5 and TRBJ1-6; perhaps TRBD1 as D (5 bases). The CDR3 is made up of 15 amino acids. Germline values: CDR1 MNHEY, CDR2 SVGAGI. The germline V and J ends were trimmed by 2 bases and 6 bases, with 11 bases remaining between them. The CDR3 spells CASSYMPGPNSPLHF. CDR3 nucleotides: TGTGCCAGCAGTTACATGCCAGGGCCTAATTCACCCCTCCACTTT.

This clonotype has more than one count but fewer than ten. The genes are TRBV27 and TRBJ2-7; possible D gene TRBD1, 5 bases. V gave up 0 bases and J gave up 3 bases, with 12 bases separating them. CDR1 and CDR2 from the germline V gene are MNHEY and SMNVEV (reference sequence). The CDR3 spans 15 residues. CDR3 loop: CASSLSPQGNYEQYF. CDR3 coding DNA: TGTGCCAGCAGTTTATCGCCCCAGGGTAACTACGAGCAGTACTTC.

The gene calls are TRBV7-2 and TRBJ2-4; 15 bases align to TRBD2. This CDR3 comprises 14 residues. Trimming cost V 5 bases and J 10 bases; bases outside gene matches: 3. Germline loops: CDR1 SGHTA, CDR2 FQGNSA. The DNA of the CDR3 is TGTGCCAGCAGCGCCGGGACTAGCGGGGGGATTCAGTACTTC. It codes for CASSAGTSGGIQYF.

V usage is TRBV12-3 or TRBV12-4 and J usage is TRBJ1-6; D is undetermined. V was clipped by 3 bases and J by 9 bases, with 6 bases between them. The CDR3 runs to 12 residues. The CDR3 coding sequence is TGTGCCAGCAGTTTGGAGCTTTCACCCCTCCACTTT. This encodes CASSLELSPLHF.

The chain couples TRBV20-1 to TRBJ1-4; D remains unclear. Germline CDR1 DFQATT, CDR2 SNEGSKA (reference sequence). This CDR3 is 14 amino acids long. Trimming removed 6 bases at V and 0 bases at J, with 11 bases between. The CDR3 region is CSASYLATNEKLFF. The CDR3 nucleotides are TGCAGTGCAAGCTACTTAGCAACTAATGAAAAACTGTTTTTT.

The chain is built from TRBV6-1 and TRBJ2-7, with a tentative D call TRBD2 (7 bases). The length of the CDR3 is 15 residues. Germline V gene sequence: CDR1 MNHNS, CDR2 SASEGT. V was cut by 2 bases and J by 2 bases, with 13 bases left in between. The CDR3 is CASSEMGGLTYEQYF. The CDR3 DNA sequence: TGTGCCAGCAGTGAAATGGGGGGGCTAACCTACGAGCAGTACTTC.